The entry that follows covers one T cell receptor beta chain sequence. Its antigen is not identified. V dropped 3 bases and J dropped 4; count of bases not matched to a gene: 8. The CDR3 runs 14 residues. From germline, CDR1 is GTSNPN and CDR2 SVGIG (reference sequence). The sample originates from a study of cytomegalovirus exposure and HLA in healthy donors. Findings of the study overall: Three chains linked to CMV were shown in vitro to be specific for CMV antigens. Some segments of the V type, notably TRBV6-2 and TRBV6-3, were excluded as indistinguishable. The authors considered a cluster of highly shared sequence variants likely to be a sequencing artifact.

60 Vbeta and 13 Jbeta primers were used in PCR. Data came from immunoSEQ multiplex PCR; TCRdb stores just in-frame clones and leaves some out. This sample carries roughly 200,000 clones, about four fifths of them seen once, and the ten largest clones take under 2%. The rearrangement joins TRBV30 to TRBJ1-2, with 7 bases that match TRBD1. The sequencing sample was made of PBMCs. This clonotype originated in a girl between 5 and 17 years old in good health and CMV-seropositive. This CDR3 is CAWSLSGTAYGYTF. The CDR3 nucleotides read TGTGCCTGGAGCTTATCCGGGACAGCCTATGGCTACACCTTC.